This TCR beta chain emerged from a study of blood T cell repertoires in COVID-19. Overall study: Both acute and convalescent COVID-19 samples were obtained from the United States, Italy and Spain. PBMCs, B-cell-depleted T cells, or T cells provided the cDNA or gDNA that made up the material.

The CDR3 extends over 15 amino acids. Trimming took 3 bases from V and 4 from J, leaving 16 bases between them. Germline CDR1 ENHRY, CDR2 SYGVKD. Only in-frame clones appear in the TCRdb table, and some are missing; sequencing was by immunoSEQ multiplex PCR. This table has more than 50,000 clones, over 75% appearing once. The chain recombines TRBV10-3 with TRBJ2-7; D gene unclear. Sequencing input: peripheral blood. The receptor was isolated from a human donor with active COVID-19. The donor label of this sample is uncertain. The CDR3 nucleotides are TGTGCCATCAGTGATGCAGTGCGGCTACCGTACGAGCAGTACTTC. Its protein is CAISDAVRLPYEQYF.